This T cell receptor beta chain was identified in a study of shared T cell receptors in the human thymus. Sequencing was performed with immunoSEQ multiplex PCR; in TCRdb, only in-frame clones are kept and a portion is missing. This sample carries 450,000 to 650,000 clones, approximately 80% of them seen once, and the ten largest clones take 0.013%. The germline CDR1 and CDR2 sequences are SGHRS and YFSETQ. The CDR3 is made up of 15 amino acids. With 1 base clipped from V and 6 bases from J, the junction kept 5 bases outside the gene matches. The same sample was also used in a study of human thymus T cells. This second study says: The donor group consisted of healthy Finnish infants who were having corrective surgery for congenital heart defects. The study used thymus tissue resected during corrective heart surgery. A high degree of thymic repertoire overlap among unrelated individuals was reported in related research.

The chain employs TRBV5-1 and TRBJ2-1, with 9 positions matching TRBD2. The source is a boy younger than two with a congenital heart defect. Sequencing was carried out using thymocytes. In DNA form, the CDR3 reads TGCGCCAGCAGCTTGAAACTAGCGGGCTTCAATGAGCAGTTCTTC. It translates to CASSLKLAGFNEQFF.